Shown below are 11 T cell receptor beta chains from a single sample sequenced in a study of cytomegalovirus exposure and HLA in healthy donors. The PCR had 60 Vbeta and 13 Jbeta primers. Profiling relied on immunoSEQ multiplex PCR, and the TCRdb table lists in-frame clones only, not all of them. This table holds around 190,000 clones, around 77% found once. The sample taken for sequencing was PBMCs. The source is a woman in her 30s in good health and CMV-seronegative.

This chain uses TRBV27 with TRBJ2-3; 9 nucleotides match TRBD1. Germline V lookup: CDR1 MNHEY, CDR2 SMNVEV (reference sequence). There are 17 residues in the CDR3. V shed 0 bases and J 2 bases; nucleotides not matched to a gene: 6. The chain's CDR3 is CASSLSLLQGATDTQYF. CDR3 nucleotides: TGTGCCAGCAGTTTATCCCTCTTACAGGGGGCCACAGATACGCAGTATTTT.

In the case of this clone: Distinct nucleotide sequences in the sample also encode this CDR3. The chain couples TRBV5-1 to TRBJ1-2; tentatively, D is TRBD1 (5 bases). CDR1 is SGHRS, CDR2 YFSETQ, per germline. Trimming removed 2 bases at V and 1 base at J, with 18 bases between. The CDR3 runs 17 residues. The CDR3 DNA reads as TGCGCCAGCAGCTTATCGGGGGGAGCGGTGGGTAACTATGGCTACACCTTC. Translation: CASSLSGGAVGNYGYTF.

The chain couples TRBV28 to TRBJ2-7; TRBD1 aligns across 7 bases. CDR3 length: 14 amino acids. V shed 5 bases and J 3 bases; nucleotides not matched to a gene: 7. Germline CDR1 is MDHEN and CDR2 is SYDVKM. CDR3 sequence (DNA): TGTGCCAGCAGTCTATCGGGACAGATCTACGAGCAGTACTTC. Amino acid sequence: CASSLSGQIYEQYF.

This clone was observed at least ten times. V usage is TRBV20-1 and J usage is TRBJ1-5; D unresolved. Germline V gene sequence: CDR1 DFQATT, CDR2 SNEGSKA (reference sequence). The V and J ends lost 2 bases and 5 bases respectively, with 4 bases between them. This CDR3 contains 11 residues. The CDR3 spells CSARTDQPQHF. The CDR3 nucleotides are TGCAGTGCTAGAACGGATCAGCCCCAGCATTTT.

This clone was detected only a few times. The rearrangement uses TRBV5-1 and TRBJ2-7; possible D gene TRBD2, 5 bases. CDR3 length: 14 residues. Germline V gene lookup returns CDR1 SGHRS and CDR2 YFSETQ. V dropped 0 bases and J dropped 5 bases, with 12 bases sitting between them. The CDR3 nucleotides are TGCGCCAGCAGCTTGGTAGGAGGACCCGACGAGCAGTACTTC. It yields the protein CASSLVGGPDEQYF.

The chain couples TRBV28 to TRBJ1-1, with 7 bases lining up with TRBD1. From germline, CDR1 is MDHEN and CDR2 SYDVKM. Trimming at V came to 2 bases and at J to 2 bases, leaving 5 bases not matched to a gene. The CDR3 length is 15 residues. CDR3 nucleotides: TGTGCCAGCAGTTTACCGACAGGGTACAACACTGAAGCTTTCTTT. This codes for CASSLPTGYNTEAFF.

The rearrangement joins TRBV4-2 to TRBJ2-2, with D unclear. V dropped 0 bases and J dropped 4 bases, with 18 bases sitting between them. Germline V gene sequence: CDR1 LGHNA, CDR2 YNFKEQ. The CDR3 covers 18 residues. CDR3 bases: TGTGCCAGCAGCCAAGACCTTTACCGTCAGGATGGCACCGGGGAGCTGTTTTTT. This sequence encodes CASSQDLYRQDGTGELFF.

This sequence joins TRBV7-9 and TRBJ1-4; D might be TRBD1 (6 bases). Germline V lookup: CDR1 SEHNR, CDR2 FQNEAQ (reference sequence). V was cut by 5 bases and J by 3 bases, with 13 bases left in between. The CDR3 consists of 15 residues. The CDR3 DNA sequence: TGTGCCAGCAGCCCGGCGGACAGAGCTAATGAAAAACTGTTTTTT. Translated, it gives CASSPADRANEKLFF. Complete variable domain (other parts from reference TRBV7-9 and TRBJ1-4): DTGVSQNPRHKITKRGQNVTFRCDPISEHNRLYWYRQTLGQGPEFLTYFQNEAQLEKSRLLSDRFSAERPKGSFSTLEIQRTEQGDSAMYLCASSPADRANEKLFFGSGTQLSVL.

V gene TRBV5-6 combines with J gene TRBJ2-1; D is unresolved. Germline V gene data show CDR1 as SGHDT and CDR2 as YYEEEE. This CDR3 comprises 11 residues. The V and J ends lost 4 bases and 10 bases respectively, with 9 bases between them. CDR3 loop: CASSTQVEQFF. The CDR3 nucleotides read TGTGCCAGCAGCACGCAGGTAGAGCAGTTCTTC.

This clone showed up just a few times. Different DNA sequences within this sample yield the same CDR3. The V gene is TRBV5-1, the J gene TRBJ2-1; D possibly corresponds to TRBD1 (5 bases). This CDR3 region has 14 residues. Trimming took 0 bases from V and 4 from J, leaving 8 bases between them. From germline, CDR1 is SGHRS and CDR2 YFSETQ. CDR3 nucleotides: TGCGCCAGCAGCTTGGGGGCAGGGTACAATGAGCAGTTCTTC. Its protein is CASSLGAGYNEQFF.

This chain joins TRBV6-6 and TRBJ1-2, with D possibly matching TRBD1 (5 bases). Per germline, CDR1 MNHNY and CDR2 SVGAGI (reference sequence). CDR3 length: 13 residues. V shed 7 bases and J shed 2 bases, with 11 bases lying between them. The CDR3 DNA reads TGTGCCAGCACCCCCCGGACAAACTATGGCTACACCTTC. It translates to CASTPRTNYGYTF.